This TCR beta chain stems from a study of control samples from healthy donors and cancer patients. Some clones are missing from TCRdb's copy, which holds only in-frame ones; the method was immunoSEQ multiplex PCR. This sample has tens of thousands of clones, with about 87% found just once. In germline, CDR1 is MNHEY, CDR2 SVGAGI. This CDR3 is built from 13 residues. Trimming took 8 bases from V and 14 from J, leaving 24 bases between them. Sequencing was done on a sample of blood. This chain connects TRBV6-5 to TRBJ1-2; possibly TRBD1 for D (5 bases). This sequence originates from a woman aged 65 to 85 in good health. CDR3: CASGRDVGVSDTF. CDR3 DNA: TGTGCCAGCGGCCGGGACGTCGGCGTGTCGGATACCTTC.